This T cell receptor (beta chain) is drawn from a study of blood T cell repertoires in COVID-19. Study details: The analysed material was cDNA or gDNA that came from T cells, B-cell-depleted T cells, or PBMCs.

This CDR3 comprises 16 residues. Germline CDR1 and CDR2: SGHRS and YFSETQ. Trimming removed 4 bases from V and 7 bases from J; junction bases left unmatched: 14. The assay was immunoSEQ multiplex PCR, and TCRdb's table has in-frame clones only and misses some. The sample has hundreds of thousands of clones; 90% are singletons. The sequenced sample consisted of PBMCs or T cells enriched from blood (not recorded which). The chain employs TRBV5-1 and TRBJ2-3; TRBD2 matches at 8 bases. The receptor was isolated from a man younger than 40 who had recovered from COVID-19. CDR3 bases: TGCGCCAGCAGCCTTCTTTCGCAAGCGGGAGCCTATACGCAGTATTTT. It specifies CASSLLSQAGAYTQYF.